This T cell receptor beta chain was sequenced during a study of cytomegalovirus exposure and HLA in healthy donors. Regarding the study as a whole: Reports described diagnosis of cytomegalovirus status by the classifier as highly specific and sensitive. Subsequent analysis found a tendency for first-cohort TCR clusters to co-occur within the 120 or so validation repertoires. Rarity characterized most TCR sequences, yet some public TCRs appeared in many donors. Listed as cytomegalovirus-associated were roughly 180 TCR beta chains.

Using immunoSEQ multiplex PCR, the repertoire was profiled, and TCRdb retains in-frame clones only, with some absent. The sample lists about 150,000 clones; roughly 84% were seen once. Germline V CDR1 and CDR2: MNHEY, SVGAGI. Trimming cost V 6 bases and J 1 base; bases outside gene matches: 4. CDR3 size: 14 residues. Only a few counts were recorded for this clone. Antigen specificity is unknown. The source of this sequence is a human donor in good health. The rearrangement joins TRBV6-5 to TRBJ2-7; 9 nucleotides match TRBD1. Sequencing was carried out using PBMCs. The CDR3 loop reads CASSPGQGSYEQYF. The CDR3 region has the DNA TGTGCCAGCAGCCCGGGACAGGGATCCTACGAGCAGTACTTC.